The 32 T cell receptor beta chains below come from one sample, sequenced in a study of cytomegalovirus exposure and HLA in healthy donors. With 60 Vbeta and 13 Jbeta primers, the PCR was carried out. Only in-frame clones appear in the TCRdb table, and some are missing; sequencing was by immunoSEQ multiplex PCR. This table holds some 110,000 clones, less than 85% found once. The sequenced sample consisted of PBMCs. These TCRs come from a man aged 45-65 years in good health and CMV-seropositive.

This clone came up once. The chain carries TRBV25-1 and TRBJ2-7; 9 bases agree with TRBD1. V lost 0 bases, J lost 3 bases, and 9 bases stayed unmatched. CDR3 size: 17 residues. Germline CDR1 and CDR2: MGHDK and SYGVNS. The DNA for the CDR3 is TGTGCCAGCAGTGAATATACGGGACAGGGAAAAGACTACGAGCAGTACTTC. This translates into CASSEYTGQGKDYEQYF.

The chain uses TRBV5-6 and TRBJ1-2; no reliable D call. Trimming shortened V by 5 bases and J by 0 bases, and 8 bases separated the two germline ends. CDR1 SGHDT and CDR2 YYEEEE come from the germline V gene. The length of the CDR3 is 13 residues. This CDR3 is CASSPETNYGYTF. In DNA, the CDR3 is TGTGCCAGCAGTCCAGAAACTAACTATGGCTACACCTTC.

The chain combines TRBV5-1 with TRBJ2-7; D is possibly TRBD1 (5 bases). The germline V and J ends were trimmed by 2 bases and 3 bases, with 15 bases remaining between them. Germline-derived CDR1 and CDR2 are SGHRS and YFSETQ. This CDR3 has 15 amino acids. CDR3 protein: CASSLTSGINYEQYF. CDR3 nucleotides: TGCGCCAGCAGCTTAACGTCAGGGATTAACTACGAGCAGTACTTC.

The chain combines TRBV7-6 with TRBJ1-6; 8 nucleotides line up with TRBD1. The CDR3 covers 16 residues. The germline gives CDR1 SGHVS, CDR2 FNYEAQ. J was trimmed by 7 bases and V by 5 bases; bases with no gene match: 10. The CDR3 nucleotides read TGTGCCAGCAGCATAAGCAGGACAGGGATGAATTCACCCCTCCACTTT. Its protein is CASSISRTGMNSPLHF.

The J gene is TRBJ2-2, the V gene TRBV6-5, with 7 bases matching TRBD2. Germline trimming cut 8 bases from V and 1 base from J; bases unmatched to any gene: 1. From germline, CDR1 is MNHEY and CDR2 SVGAGI. CDR3 length: 13 amino acids. The CDR3 sequence: CASCGGNTGELFF. In DNA, the CDR3 is TGTGCCAGCTGCGGGGGGAACACCGGGGAGCTGTTTTTT.

This clone was counted only a few times. This sequence joins TRBV9 and TRBJ1-2; 8 nucleotides agree with TRBD1. V trimming: 2 bases; J trimming: 5 bases; junction bases outside the gene matches: 11. Germline V CDR1 and CDR2: SGDLS, YYNGEE. The CDR3 consists of 16 residues. CDR3 nucleotides: TGTGCCAGCAGCGTCGGGGGCCAGGGGGCAGGGTATGGCTACACCTTC. Its protein is CASSVGGQGAGYGYTF.

The chain joins TRBV27 to TRBJ1-2; D remains ambiguous. The CDR3 length is 13 residues. V lost 3 bases to trimming and J lost 6 bases, with 11 bases between them. Germline assignment: CDR1 MNHEY and CDR2 SMNVEV (reference sequence). The CDR3 reads CASSFLLGNGYTF. The CDR3 DNA follows: TGTGCCAGCAGTTTCCTACTAGGGAATGGCTACACCTTC.

The J gene is TRBJ1-2, the V gene TRBV19; TRBD1 matches 9 bases. J was trimmed by 3 bases and V by 7 bases; bases with no gene match: 9. This CDR3 has 15 residues. CDR1 is LNHDA, CDR2 SQIVND, per germline (reference sequence). CDR3 region: CASTPTGGGDYGYTF. The CDR3 DNA is TGTGCCAGTACCCCGACAGGGGGGGGAGACTATGGCTACACCTTC.

The chain has TRBV20-1 and TRBJ2-7; possibly TRBD2 for D (6 bases). CDR3 size: 11 residues. V lost 7 bases and J lost 7, with 14 bases in between. Germline CDR1 is DFQATT and CDR2 is SNEGSKA (reference sequence). The CDR3 loop is CSGAGLGEQYF. The CDR3 DNA follows: TGCAGTGGAGCGGGTCTGGGGGAGCAGTACTTC.

This clone was observed a handful of times. The gene calls are TRBV2 and TRBJ1-5, with unresolved D. Trimming stripped 7 bases from V and 1 base from J, with 17 bases between. Germline V CDR1 and CDR2: SNHLY, FYNNEI. The CDR3 covers 16 residues. The CDR3 DNA reads TGTGCCAGCATGGATCAGCCCGGGGTCAGCAATCAGCCCCAGCATTTT. It is translated as CASMDQPGVSNQPQHF.

This chain connects TRBV5-6 to TRBJ2-2; possibly TRBD1 for D (6 bases). V lost 4 bases and J lost 4, with 17 bases in between. From germline, CDR1 is SGHDT and CDR2 YYEEEE. This CDR3 is 16 amino acids long. The CDR3 sequence is CASSHQQGLSTGELFF. CDR3 nucleotides: TGTGCCAGCAGCCACCAACAGGGCCTCAGCACCGGGGAGCTGTTTTTT.

This clone was seen just once. The genes are TRBV15 and TRBJ2-4; D might be TRBD1 (6 bases). Deletions cut 3 bases from V and 0 bases from J, with 21 bases between. Germline V gives CDR1 LNHNV, CDR2 YYDKDF (reference sequence). CDR3 length: 19 amino acids. In nucleotides, the CDR3 is TGTGCCACCAGCAGGCCGGACAGCCTTGATTCGGGAGCCAAAAACATTCAGTACTTC. Its translation: CATSRPDSLDSGAKNIQYF. The variable domain in full, with the rest retrieved from reference TRBV15 and TRBJ2-4, is DAMVIQNPRYQVTQFGKPVTLSCSQTLNHNVMYWYQQKSSQAPKLLFHYYDKDFNNEADTPDNFQSRRPNTSFCFLDIRSPGLGDTAMYLCATSRPDSLDSGAKNIQYFGAGTRLSVL.

The rearrangement joins TRBV5-1 to TRBJ2-4; maybe TRBD2 (6 bases). The CDR3 sequence is 14 residues long. With 1 base removed from V and 5 bases from J, the gap between germline ends came to 10 bases. The V gene's germline CDR1 is SGHRS and CDR2 YFSETQ. CDR3 region: CASSLSGVENIQYF. The CDR3 DNA sequence: TGCGCCAGCAGCTTGTCGGGGGTGGAAAACATTCAGTACTTC. The full variable domain, with the rest looked up from reference TRBV5-1 and TRBJ2-4, is KAGVTQTPRYLIKTRGQQVTLSCSPISGHRSVSWYQQTPGQGLQFLFEYFSETQRNKGNFPGRFSGRQFSNSRSEMNVSTLELGDSALYLCASSLSGVENIQYFGAGTRLSVL.

CDR3 amino acids: CASSELGTGSFGANVLTF. CDR3 bases: TGTGCCAGCAGTGAACTAGGGACAGGGTCCTTCGGGGCCAACGTCCTGACTTTC. The V call is TRBV2, the J call TRBJ2-6; TRBD1 matches at 9 bases. Germline V CDR1 and CDR2: SNHLY, FYNNEI. After removal of 2 bases from V and 4 bases from J, the junction contained 9 bases not matched to a gene. The CDR3 has 18 residues.

This clone showed up just a few times. The V call is TRBV11-3, the J call TRBJ2-1; D uncertain. Germline loops: CDR1 SGHNT, CDR2 YENEEA. The CDR3 length is 17 residues. The V gene lost 0 bases and the J gene lost 2 bases, with 14 bases spanning the gap. This CDR3 reads CASSLDLGLGTYNEQFF. The CDR3 bases are TGTGCCAGCAGCTTAGATCTCGGGTTGGGTACCTACAATGAGCAGTTCTTC.

The V and J genes are TRBV11-3 and TRBJ2-7, with D possibly matching TRBD2 (6 bases). CDR3 length: 13 residues. Germline CDR1 is SGHNT and CDR2 is YENEEA. Trimming took 11 bases from V and 3 from J, leaving 17 bases between them. In nucleotides, the CDR3 is TGTGCCTCCGGTCTTGGCGGGGACTACGAGCAGTACTTC. Protein product: CASGLGGDYEQYF.

This clone occurred a few times. The rearrangement links TRBV5-1 to TRBJ2-7; possibly TRBD1 for D (7 bases). There are 12 residues in the CDR3. Germline V gene data show CDR1 as SGHRS and CDR2 as YFSETQ. With 4 bases removed from V and 4 bases from J, the gap between germline ends came to 9 bases. For the CDR3, the DNA is TGCGCCAGCAGCCCAGGGGGGTACGAGCAGTACTTC. Translated: CASSPGGYEQYF.

The rearrangement joins TRBV15 to TRBJ2-7, with D maybe TRBD2 (6 bases). The CDR3 has 15 residues. Germline lookup yields CDR1 LNHNV and CDR2 YYDKDF (reference sequence). Trimming removed 1 base from V and 3 bases from J, with 13 bases in between. CDR3 protein: CATSRGGGALYEQYF. As DNA, the CDR3 is TGTGCCACCAGCAGAGGTGGAGGGGCACTCTACGAGCAGTACTTC.

The sample holds a few counts of this clone. The J gene is TRBJ2-7, the V gene TRBV2, with 7 nucleotides matching TRBD2. The germline CDR1 and CDR2 sequences are SNHLY and FYNNEI. This CDR3 spans 11 amino acids. V trimming: 0 bases; J trimming: 12 bases; junction bases outside the gene matches: 2. The CDR3: CASSEATGGYF. CDR3 coding DNA: TGTGCCAGCAGTGAAGCGACGGGGGGGTACTTC.

This chain connects TRBV14 to TRBJ1-2; the D gene is possibly TRBD1 (6 bases). The germline V and J ends were trimmed by 4 bases and 0 bases, with 9 bases remaining between them. The CDR3 has 14 amino acids. Germline CDR1 reads SGHDN; CDR2 reads FVKESK. The chain's CDR3 is CASSRTDTNYGYTF. The CDR3 DNA follows: TGTGCCAGCAGCCGGACAGATACTAACTATGGCTACACCTTC.

This chain connects TRBV13 to TRBJ2-5; tentatively, D is TRBD2 (7 bases). This CDR3 has 13 amino acids. Germline-derived CDR1 and CDR2 are PRHDT and FYEKMQ (reference sequence). The germline V and J ends were trimmed by 5 bases and 5 bases, with 12 bases remaining between them. The chain's CDR3 is CASSPGGPETQYF. CDR3 in DNA: TGTGCCAGCAGCCCCGGGGGGCCGGAGACCCAGTACTTC.

The J gene is TRBJ2-2, the V gene TRBV7-2; 9 positions agree with TRBD2. V dropped 3 bases and J dropped 4; count of bases not matched to a gene: 6. The CDR3 length is 16 residues. CDR1 and CDR2 from the germline V gene are SGHTA and FQGNSA. CDR3 residues: CASSFPSGGSTGELFF. In nucleotides, the CDR3 is TGTGCCAGCAGCTTTCCCAGCGGGGGGTCCACCGGGGAGCTGTTTTTT.

This clone was recorded a few times. The J gene is TRBJ2-1, the V gene TRBV2; D is possibly TRBD2 (7 bases). The ends were cut back, 7 bases at V and 6 bases at J, with 19 bases in the middle. In germline, CDR1 is SNHLY, CDR2 FYNNEI. CDR3 length: 15 amino acids. CDR3: CASTPRGRGSNEQFF. The CDR3 region has the DNA TGTGCCAGCACCCCTAGGGGGAGGGGATCCAATGAGCAGTTCTTC.

The chain couples TRBV5-4 to TRBJ2-2; TRBD1 might be the D (6 bases). The V and J ends lost 4 bases and 5 bases respectively, with 9 bases between them. Germline loops: CDR1 SGHNT, CDR2 YYREEE (reference sequence). The CDR3 length is 13 residues. The chain's CDR3 is CASSLDRTGELFF. CDR3 coding DNA: TGTGCCAGCAGCCTCGACAGGACCGGGGAGCTGTTTTTT.

This rearrangement joins TRBV19 to TRBJ2-2, with a weak D call TRBD2 (5 bases). The V and J ends lost 4 bases and 6 bases respectively, with 15 bases between them. CDR1 is LNHDA, CDR2 SQIVND, per germline (reference sequence). CDR3 length: 15 amino acids. CDR3 DNA sequence: TGTGCCAGTAGTACTGTCGCCACCGGGGCCGGGGAGCTGTTTTTT. It specifies CASSTVATGAGELFF.

This chain links TRBV4-2 with TRBJ2-2; TRBD2 might be the D (5 bases). The V end lost 8 bases, the J end lost 2 bases, and 15 bases lay between the germline ends. The germline CDR1 and CDR2 sequences are LGHNA and YNFKEQ. The CDR3 is 15 residues long. The CDR3 DNA reads as TGTGCCAGCTCAGTAGAGGGAGTTAACACCGGGGAGCTGTTTTTT. Its protein product is CASSVEGVNTGELFF.

J is TRBJ2-1 and V is TRBV5-4; 7 bases agree with TRBD1. Germline assignment: CDR1 SGHNT and CDR2 YYREEE (reference sequence). V gave up 0 bases and J gave up 4 bases; unmatched junction bases: 4. The CDR3 covers 15 residues. CDR3 sequence reads: CASSLGQGQYNEQFF. CDR3 nucleotides: TGTGCCAGCAGCTTGGGACAGGGTCAATACAATGAGCAGTTCTTC.

The CDR3, as DNA: TGTGCCAGCAGCCTACAGGGGGCTGAAGAGACCCAGTACTTC. Residues: CASSLQGAEETQYF. The chain employs TRBV2 and TRBJ2-5, with 9 bases that match TRBD1. V lost 6 bases and J lost 3; bases outside the gene matches: 5. Germline V gene data show CDR1 as SNHLY and CDR2 as FYNNEI. The CDR3 covers 14 residues.

This rearrangement joins TRBV4-3 to TRBJ1-2; D is possibly TRBD1 (5 bases). The CDR3 runs 13 residues. Germline CDR1 reads LGHNA; CDR2 reads YSLEER. The V and J ends lost 2 bases and 8 bases respectively, with 12 bases between them. CDR3 in DNA: TGCGCCAGCAGCCAATGGGGGGGGAAGGGCTACACCTTC. Translated, it gives CASSQWGGKGYTF.

CDR3 DNA: TGTGCCAGCAGTTACACTACTAGCGGGAGTGGCAATGAGCAGTTCTTC. Protein product: CASSYTTSGSGNEQFF. The chain couples TRBV6-5 to TRBJ2-1, with TRBD2 identical over 11 bases. After removal of 2 bases from V and 6 bases from J, the junction contained 6 bases not matched to a gene. The CDR3 has 16 residues. Germline V gene lookup returns CDR1 MNHEY and CDR2 SVGAGI.

The chain links TRBV7-2 to TRBJ1-1, with a possible D match to TRBD1 (5 bases). V was shortened by 1 base and J by 5 bases, with 11 bases between the two germline ends. This CDR3 is built from 14 residues. The germline CDR1 and CDR2 sequences are SGHTA and FQGNSA. This CDR3 reads CASSLEPGITEAFF. The CDR3 DNA sequence: TGTGCCAGCAGCTTAGAACCAGGGATTACTGAAGCTTTCTTT.

This rearrangement joins TRBV2 to TRBJ2-5; 16 nucleotides align to TRBD2. Per germline, CDR1 SNHLY and CDR2 FYNNEI. The CDR3 loop spans 22 amino acids. After removal of 2 bases from V and 2 bases from J, the junction contained 17 bases not matched to a gene. For the CDR3, the DNA is TGTGCCAGCAGTGAACCCCGAGGGACTAGCGGGGGGGTCGATCCAGATCAAGAGACCCAGTACTTC. This sequence encodes CASSEPRGTSGGVDPDQETQYF.